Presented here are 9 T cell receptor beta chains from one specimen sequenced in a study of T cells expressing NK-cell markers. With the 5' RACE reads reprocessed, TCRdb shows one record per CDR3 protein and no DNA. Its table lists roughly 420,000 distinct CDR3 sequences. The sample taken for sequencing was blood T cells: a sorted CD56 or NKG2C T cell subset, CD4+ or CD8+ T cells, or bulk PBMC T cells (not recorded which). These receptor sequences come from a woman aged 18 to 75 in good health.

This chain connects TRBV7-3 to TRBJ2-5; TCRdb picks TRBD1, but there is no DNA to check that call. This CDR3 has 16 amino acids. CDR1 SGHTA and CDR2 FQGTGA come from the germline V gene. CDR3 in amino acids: CASSLKGGTYQETQYF.

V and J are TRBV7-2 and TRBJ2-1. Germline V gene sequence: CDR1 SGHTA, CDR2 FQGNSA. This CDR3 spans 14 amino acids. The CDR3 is CASSLIPSYNEQFF.

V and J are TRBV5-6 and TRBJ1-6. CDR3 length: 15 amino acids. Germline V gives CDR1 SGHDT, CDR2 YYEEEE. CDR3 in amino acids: CASSAEREYNSPLHF.

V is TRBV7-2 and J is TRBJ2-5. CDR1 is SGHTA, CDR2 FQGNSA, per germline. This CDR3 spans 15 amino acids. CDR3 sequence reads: CASSPRWQIQETQYF.

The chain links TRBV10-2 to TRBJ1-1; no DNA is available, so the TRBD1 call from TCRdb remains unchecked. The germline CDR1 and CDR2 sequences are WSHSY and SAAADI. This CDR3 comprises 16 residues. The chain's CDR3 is CASSESQGYLYTEAFF.

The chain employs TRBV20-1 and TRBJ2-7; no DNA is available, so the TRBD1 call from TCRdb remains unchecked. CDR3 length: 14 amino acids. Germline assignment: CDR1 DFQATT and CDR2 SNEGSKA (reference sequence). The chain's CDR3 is CSARAGTGVREQYF.

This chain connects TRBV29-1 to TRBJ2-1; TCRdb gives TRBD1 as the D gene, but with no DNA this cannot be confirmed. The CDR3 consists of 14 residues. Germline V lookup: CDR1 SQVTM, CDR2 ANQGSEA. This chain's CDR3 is CSVVPGQGPDEQFF.

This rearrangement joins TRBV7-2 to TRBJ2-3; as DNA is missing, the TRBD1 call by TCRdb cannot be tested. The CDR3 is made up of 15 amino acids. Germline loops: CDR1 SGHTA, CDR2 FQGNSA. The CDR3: CASSPGQRNTDTQYF.

CDR3 region: CASVGQVHQPQHF. The gene calls are TRBV12-3 or TRBV12-4 and TRBJ1-5; TCRdb reports TRBD1, a call that lacks DNA to check it against. The CDR3 spans 13 residues.